This TCR beta chain was observed in a study of control samples from healthy donors and cancer patients. This clone was found once. Repertoires were generated with immunoSEQ multiplex PCR, while TCRdb's copy carries only in-frame clones and drops some. The sample has 100,000 to 150,000 clones, around 87% seen once. This CDR3 region has 15 residues. V lost 9 bases and J 8 bases, leaving 20 bases between the germline ends. Germline V CDR1 and CDR2: MDHEN, SYDVKM. The chain employs TRBV28 and TRBJ1-6; no reliable D call. Sequencing was done on a sample of blood. This clonotype was obtained from a man in his 60s in good health. CDR3 coding DNA: TGTGCCAGTAAGTCCGGGGATGGAAACTATTCACCCCTCCACTTT. It codes for CASKSGDGNYSPLHF.